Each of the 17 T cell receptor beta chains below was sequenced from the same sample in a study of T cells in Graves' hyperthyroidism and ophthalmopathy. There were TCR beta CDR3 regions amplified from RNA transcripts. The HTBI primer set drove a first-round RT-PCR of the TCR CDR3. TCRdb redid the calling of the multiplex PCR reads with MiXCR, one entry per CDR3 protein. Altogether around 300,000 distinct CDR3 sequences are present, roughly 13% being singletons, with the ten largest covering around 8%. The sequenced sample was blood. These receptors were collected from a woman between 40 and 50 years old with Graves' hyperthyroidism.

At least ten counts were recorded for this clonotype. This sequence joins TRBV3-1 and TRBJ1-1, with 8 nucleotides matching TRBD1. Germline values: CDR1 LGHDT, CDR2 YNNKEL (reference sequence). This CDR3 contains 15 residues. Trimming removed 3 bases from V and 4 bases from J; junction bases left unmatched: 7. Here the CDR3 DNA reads TGTGCCAGCAGCCAGCTTCAGGGGGCGAGCACTGAAGCTTTCTTT. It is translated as CASSQLQGASTEAFF.

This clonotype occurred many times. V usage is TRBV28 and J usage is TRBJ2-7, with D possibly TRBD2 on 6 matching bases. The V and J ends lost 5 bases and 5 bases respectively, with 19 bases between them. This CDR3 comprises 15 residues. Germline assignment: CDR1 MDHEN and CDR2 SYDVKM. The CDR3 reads CASSPEGLLSDEQYF. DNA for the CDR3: TGTGCCAGCAGTCCAGAGGGACTTTTATCCGACGAGCAGTACTTC.

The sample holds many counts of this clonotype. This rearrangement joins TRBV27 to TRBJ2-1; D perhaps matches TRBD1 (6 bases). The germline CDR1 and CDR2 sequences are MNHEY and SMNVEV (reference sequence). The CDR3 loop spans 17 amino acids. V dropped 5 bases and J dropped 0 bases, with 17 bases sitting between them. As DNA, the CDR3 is TGTGCCAGCAGTCACCGACAGGTTCCTACCTCCTACAATGAGCAGTTCTTC. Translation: CASSHRQVPTSYNEQFF.

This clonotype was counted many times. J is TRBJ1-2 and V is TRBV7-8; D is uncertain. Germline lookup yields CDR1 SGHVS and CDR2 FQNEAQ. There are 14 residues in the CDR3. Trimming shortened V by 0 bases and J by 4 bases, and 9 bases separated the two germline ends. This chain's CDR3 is CASSLARLAYGYTF. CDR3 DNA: TGTGCCAGCAGCTTAGCGCGGCTCGCCTATGGCTACACCTTC.

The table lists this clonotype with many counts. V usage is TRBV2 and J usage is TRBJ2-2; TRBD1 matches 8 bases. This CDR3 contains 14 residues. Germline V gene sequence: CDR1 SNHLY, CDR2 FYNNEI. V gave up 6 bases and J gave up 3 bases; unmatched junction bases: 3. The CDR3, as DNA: TGTGCCAGCAGGCGACAGGGGTACACCGGGGAGCTGTTTTTT. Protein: CASRRQGYTGELFF.

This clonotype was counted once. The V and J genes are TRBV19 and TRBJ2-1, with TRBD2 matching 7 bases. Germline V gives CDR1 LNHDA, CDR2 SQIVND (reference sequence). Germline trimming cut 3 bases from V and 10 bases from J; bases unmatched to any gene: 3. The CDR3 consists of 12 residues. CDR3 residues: CASSIAGVEQFF. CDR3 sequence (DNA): TGTGCCAGTAGTATCGCGGGGGTCGAGCAGTTCTTC.

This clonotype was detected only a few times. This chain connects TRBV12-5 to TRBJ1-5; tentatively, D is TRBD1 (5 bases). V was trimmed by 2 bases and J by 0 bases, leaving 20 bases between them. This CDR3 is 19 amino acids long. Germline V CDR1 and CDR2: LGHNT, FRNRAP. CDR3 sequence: CASGLSLGGDQASNQPQHF. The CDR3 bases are TGTGCTAGTGGTTTGTCTCTTGGGGGGGATCAGGCTAGCAATCAGCCCCAGCATTTT.

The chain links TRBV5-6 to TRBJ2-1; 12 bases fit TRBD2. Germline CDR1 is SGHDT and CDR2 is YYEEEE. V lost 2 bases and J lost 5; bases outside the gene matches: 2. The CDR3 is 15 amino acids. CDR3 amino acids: CASSFLAGGNNEQFF. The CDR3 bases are TGTGCCAGCAGCTTCCTAGCGGGAGGGAACAATGAGCAGTTCTTC.

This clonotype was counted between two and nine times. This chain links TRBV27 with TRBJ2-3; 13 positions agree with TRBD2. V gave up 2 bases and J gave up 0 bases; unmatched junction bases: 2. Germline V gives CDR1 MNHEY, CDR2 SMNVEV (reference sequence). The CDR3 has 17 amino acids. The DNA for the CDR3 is TGTGCCAGCAGTTTAAGGGGACTAGCGGGAAGCACAGATACGCAGTATTTT. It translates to CASSLRGLAGSTDTQYF.

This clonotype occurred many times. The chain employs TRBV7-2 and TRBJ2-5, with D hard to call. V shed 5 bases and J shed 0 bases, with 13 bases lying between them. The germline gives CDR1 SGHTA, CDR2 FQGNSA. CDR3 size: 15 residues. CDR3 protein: CASSPAAWYQETQYF. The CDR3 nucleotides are TGTGCCAGCAGCCCGGCAGCCTGGTACCAAGAGACCCAGTACTTC. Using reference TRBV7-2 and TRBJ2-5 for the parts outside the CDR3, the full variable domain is GAGVSQSPSNKVTEKGKDVELRCDPISGHTALYWYRQSLGQGLEFLIYFQGNSAPDKSGLPSDRFSAERTGGSVSTLTIQRTQQEDSAVYLCASSPAAWYQETQYFGPGTRLLVL.

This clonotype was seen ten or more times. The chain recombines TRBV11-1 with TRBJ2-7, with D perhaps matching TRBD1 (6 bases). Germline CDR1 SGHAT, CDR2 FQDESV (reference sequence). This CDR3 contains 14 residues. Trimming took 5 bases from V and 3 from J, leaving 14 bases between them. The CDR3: CASSTQDSLYEQYF. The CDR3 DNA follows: TGTGCCAGCAGCACCCAGGACAGTCTCTACGAGCAGTACTTC.

The CDR3 bases are TGTGCCAGCAGCTTAGACAGGGGAGGGCAAGAGACCCAGTACTTC. This codes for CASSLDRGGQETQYF. V gene TRBV5-8 combines with J gene TRBJ2-5, with D possibly being TRBD1 (8 bases). V dropped 2 bases and J dropped 2 bases, with 13 bases sitting between them. From germline, CDR1 is SGHTS and CDR2 YDEGEE. The CDR3 is made up of 15 amino acids.

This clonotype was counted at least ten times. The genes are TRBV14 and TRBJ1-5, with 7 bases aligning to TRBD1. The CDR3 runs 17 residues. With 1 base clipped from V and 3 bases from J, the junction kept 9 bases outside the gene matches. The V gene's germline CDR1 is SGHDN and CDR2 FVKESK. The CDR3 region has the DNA TGTGCCAGCAGCCAAGTGGGGACAGACAGCTACAATCAGCCCCAGCATTTT. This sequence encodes CASSQVGTDSYNQPQHF.

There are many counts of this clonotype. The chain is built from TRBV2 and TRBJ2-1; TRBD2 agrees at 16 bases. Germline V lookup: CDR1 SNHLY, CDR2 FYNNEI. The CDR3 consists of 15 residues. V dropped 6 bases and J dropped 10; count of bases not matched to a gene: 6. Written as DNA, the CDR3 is TGTGCCAGCAGCGAGGGACTAGCGGGAGGGAACGAGCAGTTCTTC. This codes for CASSEGLAGGNEQFF.

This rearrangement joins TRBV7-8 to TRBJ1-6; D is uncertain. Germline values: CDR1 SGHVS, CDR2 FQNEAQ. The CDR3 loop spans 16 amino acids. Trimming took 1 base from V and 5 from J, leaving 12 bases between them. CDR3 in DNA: TGTGCCAGCAGCTTAGGTGCCCTTCTAGATAATTCACCCCTCCACTTT. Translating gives CASSLGALLDNSPLHF. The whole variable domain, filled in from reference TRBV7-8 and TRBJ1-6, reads GAGVSQSPRYKVAKRGQDVALRCDPISGHVSLFWYQQALGQGPEFLTYFQNEAQLDKSGLPSDRFFAERPEGSVSTLKIQRTQQEDSAVYLCASSLGALLDNSPLHFGNGTRLTVT.

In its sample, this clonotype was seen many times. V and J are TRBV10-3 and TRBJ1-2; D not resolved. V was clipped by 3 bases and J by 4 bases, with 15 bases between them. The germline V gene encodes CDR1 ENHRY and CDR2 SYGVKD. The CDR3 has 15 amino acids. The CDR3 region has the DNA TGTGCCATCAGTGACGCCAGGAAACTTTCCTATGGCTACACCTTC. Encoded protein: CAISDARKLSYGYTF.

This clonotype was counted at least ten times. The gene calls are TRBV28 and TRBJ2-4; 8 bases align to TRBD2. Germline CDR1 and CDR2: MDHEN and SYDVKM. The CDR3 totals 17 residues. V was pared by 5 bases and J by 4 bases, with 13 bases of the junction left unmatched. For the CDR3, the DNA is TGTGCCAGCAGTATCACAGGATTAGCGGGAACAAAAAACATTCAGTACTTC. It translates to CASSITGLAGTKNIQYF.